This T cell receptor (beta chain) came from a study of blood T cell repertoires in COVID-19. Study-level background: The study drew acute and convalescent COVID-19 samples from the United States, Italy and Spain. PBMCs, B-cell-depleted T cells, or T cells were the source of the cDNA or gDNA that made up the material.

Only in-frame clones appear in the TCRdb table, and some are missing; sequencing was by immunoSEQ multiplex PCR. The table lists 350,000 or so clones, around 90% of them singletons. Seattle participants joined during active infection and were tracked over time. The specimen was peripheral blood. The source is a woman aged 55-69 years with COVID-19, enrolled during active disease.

CDR3 residues: CASSYVGQGARETQYF. The CDR3, as DNA: TGTGCCAGCAGTTACGTCGGACAGGGGGCTAGGGAGACCCAGTACTTC. The V gene is TRBV6-2 or TRBV6-3, the J gene TRBJ2-5; 11 bases fit TRBD1. The CDR3 extends over 16 amino acids. V gave up 2 bases and J gave up 5 bases; unmatched junction bases: 7. Germline V gene lookup returns CDR1 MNHEY and CDR2 SVGEGT.